One and the same sample provided the 17 T cell receptor beta chains below, sequenced in a study of blood T cell repertoires in COVID-19. Profiled with immunoSEQ multiplex PCR; TCRdb holds only in-frame clones, not every one. The sample holds nearly 110,000 clones, roughly 84% seen once. The source material was peripheral blood. These receptors were taken from a human donor in a cohort sampled during active COVID-19.

The chain has TRBV30 and TRBJ2-3; TRBD2 matches at 10 bases. The CDR3 length is 14 residues. Germline trimming cut 2 bases from V and 2 bases from J; bases unmatched to any gene: 1. CDR1 GTSNPN and CDR2 SVGIG come from the germline V gene (reference sequence). CDR3 coding DNA: TGTGCCTGGAGTAGCGGGAGGGACACAGATACGCAGTATTTT. Its protein is CAWSSGRDTDTQYF.

J is TRBJ1-2 and V is TRBV12-5; no firm D call. Germline V gene data show CDR1 as LGHNT and CDR2 as FRNRAP. V lost 3 bases, J lost 5 bases, and 13 bases lay in between. This CDR3 spans 14 amino acids. The CDR3 DNA sequence: TGTGCTAGTGGTTTAACAGTCCCAGAGTATGGCTACACCTTC. As protein: CASGLTVPEYGYTF. The entire variable domain, with the rest obtained from reference TRBV12-5 and TRBJ1-2, is as follows: DARVTQTPRHKVTEMGQEVTMRCQPILGHNTVFWYRQTMMQGLELLAYFRNRAPLDDSGMPKDRFSAEMPDATLATLKIQPSEPRDSAVYFCASGLTVPEYGYTFGSGTRLTVV.

This clone was seen only once. In nucleotides, the CDR3 is TGTGCCAGCAGCCAGGGGACAGGTCCAACTAATGAAAAACTGTTTTTT. Amino acids: CASSQGTGPTNEKLFF. The gene calls are TRBV7-8 and TRBJ1-4; TRBD1 matches 8 bases. Germline V gene data show CDR1 as SGHVS and CDR2 as FQNEAQ. V lost 5 bases to trimming and J lost 0 bases; unmatched junction nucleotides: 5. The CDR3 spans 16 residues.

This clone showed up just a few times. V and J are TRBV18 and TRBJ2-1; 9 bases align to TRBD2. Germline CDR1 and CDR2: KGHSH and LQKENI. The V segment lost 0 bases and the J segment 4 bases; nucleotides outside the gene matches: 4. This CDR3 has 16 amino acids. The DNA of the CDR3 is TGTGCCAGCTCACCACCGGCTAGCGGGGAATACAATGAGCAGTTCTTC. Encoded protein: CASSPPASGEYNEQFF.

This clone was recorded only once. The V call is TRBV27, the J call TRBJ1-2; 7 bases are shared with TRBD1. The J segment lost 6 bases and the V segment lost 6 bases, leaving 13 bases of the junction unmatched. The CDR3 has 15 amino acids. The germline V gene has CDR1 MNHEY and CDR2 SMNVEV (reference sequence). As DNA, the CDR3 is TGTGCCAGCAGGGGTACGACTTGGACAGGAGATGGCTACACCTTC. Translation gives CASRGTTWTGDGYTF.

This clone was counted once. V is TRBV19 and J is TRBJ1-1; no reliable D call. Trimming stripped 5 bases from V and 5 bases from J, with 18 bases between. The CDR3 length is 15 residues. The germline gives CDR1 LNHDA, CDR2 SQIVND (reference sequence). This CDR3 reads CASSLNTGRGTEAFF. The CDR3 nucleotides read TGTGCCAGTAGTTTAAATACCGGGAGAGGGACTGAAGCTTTCTTT.

The genes are TRBV5-4 and TRBJ2-3; D is possibly TRBD2 (5 bases). The CDR3 is made up of 14 amino acids. In germline, CDR1 is SGHNT, CDR2 YYREEE (reference sequence). V lost 1 base and J 4 bases, leaving 10 bases between the germline ends. The DNA of the CDR3 is TGTGCCAGCAGCTTGTCAGGAGGAGCAGATACGCAGTATTTT. Protein sequence: CASSLSGGADTQYF. Supplemented by reference TRBV5-4 and TRBJ2-3, the full variable domain reads ETGVTQSPTHLIKTRGQQVTLRCSSQSGHNTVSWYQQALGQGPQFIFQYYREEENGRGNFPPRFSGLQFPNYSSELNVNALELDDSALYLCASSLSGGADTQYFGPGTRLTVL.

The chain couples TRBV7-8 to TRBJ2-7, with 12 bases matching TRBD2. Per the germline V gene, CDR1 is SGHVS and CDR2 is FQNEAQ. This CDR3 region has 15 residues. With 5 bases clipped from V and 4 bases from J, the junction kept 6 bases outside the gene matches. The CDR3 DNA is TGTGCCAGCAGCAGTCTAGCGGGAGGGACTTACGAGCAGTACGTC. Protein product: CASSSLAGGTYEQYV.

The chain carries TRBV5-1 and TRBJ2-1, with 8 bases fitting TRBD2. Germline V gene lookup returns CDR1 SGHRS and CDR2 YFSETQ. The CDR3 spans 15 residues. V dropped 2 bases and J dropped 3; count of bases not matched to a gene: 4. CDR3 nucleotides: TGCGCCAGCAGCTTAGCGGGAGAATACTACAATGAGCAGTTCTTC. Protein: CASSLAGEYYNEQFF. Variable domain in full (rest from reference TRBV5-1 and TRBJ2-1): KAGVTQTPRYLIKTRGQQVTLSCSPISGHRSVSWYQQTPGQGLQFLFEYFSETQRNKGNFPGRFSGRQFSNSRSEMNVSTLELGDSALYLCASSLAGEYYNEQFFGPGTRLTVL.

The J gene is TRBJ2-7, the V gene TRBV7-3, with 9 bases lining up with TRBD1. V gave up 5 bases and J gave up 2 bases; unmatched junction bases: 7. The CDR3 spans 15 residues. Germline values: CDR1 SGHTA, CDR2 FQGTGA. For the CDR3, the DNA is TGTGCCAGCAGCCTGGGACAGGGCGGACCCTACGAGCAGTACGTC. Translation: CASSLGQGGPYEQYV.

This clone is a singleton in its sample. V is TRBV7-8 and J is TRBJ1-1; the D gene is possibly TRBD1 (5 bases). With 7 bases removed from V and 3 bases from J, the gap between germline ends came to 24 bases. The CDR3 sequence is 17 residues long. Germline values: CDR1 SGHVS, CDR2 FQNEAQ. The CDR3 bases are TGTGCCAGCACCTCCACCGGGGGGAGTAAAACGGACACTGAAGCTTTCTTT. Translating it yields CASTSTGGSKTDTEAFF.

The chain carries TRBV7-3 and TRBJ1-1; D ambiguous. Germline loops: CDR1 SGHTA, CDR2 FQGTGA. V lost 5 bases and J 1 base, leaving 11 bases between the germline ends. This CDR3 has 14 residues. The CDR3 reads CASSLGGTNTEAFF. The CDR3 nucleotides read TGTGCCAGCAGCCTCGGCGGAACGAACACTGAAGCTTTCTTT. Based on the CDR3 plus reference TRBV7-3 and TRBJ1-1, the full variable domain is GAGVSQTPSNKVTEKGKYVELRCDPISGHTALYWYRQSLGQGPEFLIYFQGTGAADDSGLPNDRFFAVRPEGSVSTLKIQRTERGDSAVYLCASSLGGTNTEAFFGQGTRLTVV.

The genes are TRBV6-2 or TRBV6-3 and TRBJ2-1; 7 positions match TRBD2. Germline CDR1 reads MNHEY; CDR2 reads SVGEGT. The CDR3 runs 15 residues. The junction had 10 bases not matched to a gene; V was cut back by 4 bases and J by 7 bases. Written as DNA, the CDR3 is TGTGCCAGCAGTTTTTTAGCGGGCCTCCGGAATGAGCAGTTCTTC. Protein: CASSFLAGLRNEQFF.

The rearrangement uses TRBV7-3 and TRBJ2-3; 8 positions match TRBD2. V was clipped by 2 bases and J by 8 bases; unmatched bases: 0. Germline V CDR1 and CDR2: SGHTA, FQGTGA. The CDR3 contains 12 residues. CDR3 bases: TGTGCCAGCAGCTTAGCGGGAGGTACGCAGTATTTT. It yields the protein CASSLAGGTQYF.

J is TRBJ1-5 and V is TRBV10-3; 9 nucleotides agree with TRBD1. Germline CDR1 and CDR2: ENHRY and SYGVKD. The CDR3 is made up of 14 amino acids. Unmatched junction bases numbered 6, after V lost 6 bases and J lost 6 bases. CDR3 loop: CAIRGQGVGQPQHF. CDR3 nucleotides: TGTGCCATCAGGGGACAGGGAGTTGGTCAGCCCCAGCATTTT.

The V and J genes are TRBV28 and TRBJ1-1, with D perhaps matching TRBD1 (6 bases). The ends were cut back, 5 bases at V and 1 base at J, with 14 bases in the middle. The germline gives CDR1 MDHEN, CDR2 SYDVKM. This CDR3 contains 15 residues. The CDR3 is CASSPWGRGNTEAFF. The CDR3 DNA follows: TGTGCCAGCAGTCCGTGGGGCAGGGGGAACACTGAAGCTTTCTTT.

V gene TRBV6-5 combines with J gene TRBJ1-1; a weak D match, TRBD1 (5 bases). Trimming removed 7 bases at V and 4 bases at J, with 7 bases between. The CDR3 is 11 residues long. Germline CDR1 MNHEY, CDR2 SVGAGI. The CDR3: CASTDSTEAFF. Written as DNA, the CDR3 is TGTGCCAGCACCGACAGCACTGAAGCTTTCTTT.